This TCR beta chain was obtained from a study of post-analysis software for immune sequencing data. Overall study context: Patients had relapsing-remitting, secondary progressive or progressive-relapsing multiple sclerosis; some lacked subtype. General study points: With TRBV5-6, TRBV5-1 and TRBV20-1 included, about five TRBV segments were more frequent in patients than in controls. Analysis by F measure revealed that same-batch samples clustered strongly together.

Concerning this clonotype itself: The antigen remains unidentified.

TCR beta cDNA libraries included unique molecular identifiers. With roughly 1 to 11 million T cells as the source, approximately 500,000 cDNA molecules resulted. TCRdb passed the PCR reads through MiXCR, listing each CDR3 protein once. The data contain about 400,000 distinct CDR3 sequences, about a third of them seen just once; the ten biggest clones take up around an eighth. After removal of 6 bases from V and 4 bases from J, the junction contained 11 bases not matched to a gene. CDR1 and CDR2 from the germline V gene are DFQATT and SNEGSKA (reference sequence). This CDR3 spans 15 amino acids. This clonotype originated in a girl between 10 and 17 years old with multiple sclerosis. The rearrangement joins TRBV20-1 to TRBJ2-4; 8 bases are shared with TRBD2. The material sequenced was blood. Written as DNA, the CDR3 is TGCAGTGCAGGCGCGGTAGCGGGGTTAAAAAACATTCAGTACTTC. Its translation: CSAGAVAGLKNIQYF.